This T cell receptor (beta chain) was recorded in a study of blood T cell repertoires in COVID-19. Study in general: PBMCs, B-cell-depleted T cells, or T cells were the source of the cDNA or gDNA that made up the material.

Study processing details: Amplification with reference gene primers provided the estimates of nucleated cell counts. The method was immunoSEQ multiplex PCR; TCRdb's version includes in-frame clones alone and lacks a portion of them. V, J and clone size reflect that table, while D and trimming were determined from the DNA. Among under 250,000 clones listed, 84% were seen once. Germline CDR1 is MNHNY and CDR2 is SVGAGI (reference sequence). The CDR3 covers 15 residues. J lost 4 bases, V lost 4 bases, and 8 bases had no gene match. Sample: peripheral blood. This sequence joins TRBV6-6 and TRBJ1-2, with TRBD1 matching 8 bases. The source of this sequence is a man aged 45-65 years with active or convalescent COVID-19. In DNA, the CDR3 is TGTGCCAGCAGTTCCCTCTCAGGGGGCGCCTATGGCTACACCTTC. Translation: CASSSLSGGAYGYTF.